In its sample, the clone carrying this T cell receptor (beta chain) was seen a few times. This specimen belongs to a study of tumor-infiltrating lymphocytes in oesophageal squamous cell carcinoma. Per the germline V gene, CDR1 is SGHVS and CDR2 is FQNEAQ. This CDR3 is 19 amino acids long. TCRdb ran MiXCR on the PCR reads and lists one entry per CDR3 protein. The sample yields some 22,000 distinct CDR3 sequences, about 35% seen once. The sample consisted of esophageal tumor tissue. This clonotype was sampled from a male donor with esophageal squamous cell carcinoma. The genes are TRBV7-8 and TRBJ2-4; 8 nucleotides line up with TRBD1. The J call may be in error: the DNA end matches TRBJ2-7 better. CDR3 sequence reads: CASSLALYIWGQVTYEQYF. CDR3 DNA: TGTGCCAGCAGCTTAGCGCTTTATATTTGGGGACAGGTAACTTACGAGCAGTACTTC.